This T cell receptor beta chain appears in the sequencing data of a study of identical twins. V gave up 6 bases and J gave up 2 bases, with 20 bases separating them. This CDR3 region has 16 residues. Germline V gene sequence: CDR1 WSHSY, CDR2 SAAADI. From the 5' RACE reads, TCRdb called clonotypes with MiXCR, one entry per CDR3 protein. This table has 1.5 million to 2 million distinct CDR3 sequences, under 35% appearing once. In this sample, this clonotype turned up a few times. Its antigen is still unknown. Study results and caveats: The same donors were not followed; conclusions instead depended on cross-sectional statistical analysis. Compared with models, monozygotic twins showed more out-of-frame TCR alpha sharing. Twins shared beta out-of-frame sequences in excess, but this excess was weaker. The study found excess low generation probability among twin-shared out-of-frame alpha sequences.

The specimen was cord blood. The origin of this receptor is a newborn girl in good health. The chain links TRBV10-2 to TRBJ2-7; D is possibly TRBD1 or TRBD2 (5 bases each). The CDR3 DNA reads as TGCGCCAGCAGCGATGTGTGGGACGGGCCTACCTACGAGCAGTACTTC. This sequence encodes CASSDVWDGPTYEQYF.